This T cell receptor beta chain appears in the sequencing data of a study of cytomegalovirus exposure and HLA in healthy donors. The PCR was carried out with 60 Vbeta primers and 13 Jbeta primers. Sequenced by immunoSEQ multiplex PCR; TCRdb stores in-frame clones only, minus some. The sample comprises approximately 100,000 clones, about 75% of which are singletons, and about 4.3% rests with the top ten. Trimming shortened V by 2 bases and J by 0 bases, and 13 bases separated the two germline ends. This CDR3 is built from 17 residues. CDR1 and CDR2 (germline): MGHDK, SYGVNS. Sequenced input: PBMCs. The rearrangement links TRBV25-1 to TRBJ2-2; D is undetermined. The sequence derives from a woman in her late teens or twenties in good health and CMV-seropositive. This chain's CDR3 is CASSEQRKAPNTGELFF. CDR3 in DNA: TGTGCCAGCAGTGAACAGAGGAAGGCTCCGAACACCGGGGAGCTGTTTTTT.